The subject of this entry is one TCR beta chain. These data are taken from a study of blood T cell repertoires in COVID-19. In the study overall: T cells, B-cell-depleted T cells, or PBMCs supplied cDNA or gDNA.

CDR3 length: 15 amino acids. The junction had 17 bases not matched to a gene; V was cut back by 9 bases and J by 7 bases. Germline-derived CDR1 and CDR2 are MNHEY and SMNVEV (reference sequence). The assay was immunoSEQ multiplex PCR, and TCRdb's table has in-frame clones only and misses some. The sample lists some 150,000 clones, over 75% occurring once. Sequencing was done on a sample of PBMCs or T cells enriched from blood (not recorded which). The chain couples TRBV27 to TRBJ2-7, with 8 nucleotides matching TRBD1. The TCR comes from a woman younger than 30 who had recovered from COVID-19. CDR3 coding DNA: TGTGCCAGTTCGCCCCACTTCCCAGGGGGCCGTGAGCAGTACTTC. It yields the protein CASSPHFPGGREQYF.